These T cell receptor beta chains were read from a single sample in a study of T-cell reconstitution after alpha-beta-depleted transplantation in children. TCRdb used MiXCR to reprocess the PCR reads, holding one entry per CDR3 protein. The table includes approximately 97,000 distinct CDR3 sequences, about 6% detected once. The specimen was PBMCs, mostly from graft donor cells, collected 60 days after TCRalphabeta/CD19-depleted stem cell transplant. The receptors come from a female patient between 2 and 15 years old who had a stem cell transplant for Fanconi anemia, so the T cells may come from the graft donor. The CDR3 runs from the conserved cysteine through the conserved F or W. Not all rows give a size; the values are once, few, many and, for expanded clones, a class.

TRBV15,many,TRBJ2-7,CATRSGRAYEQYF
TRBV20-1,-,TRBJ1-5,CSARGQIDQPQHF
TRBV11-2,few,TRBJ1-2,CASSLGFFRDGANYGYTF
TRBV29-1,many,TRBJ1-1,CSVEDRLRQGAFF
TRBV12-3/TRBV12-4,many,TRBJ1-2,CASRGPYGYTF
TRBV5-1,-,TRBJ2-7,CASSGLQGRIPYEQYF
TRBV11-1,-,TRBJ2-6,CASSLPPRQGSGSGANVLTF
TRBV7-9,few,TRBJ2-7,CASSNRASYEQYF
TRBV29-1,many,TRBJ2-7,CSAMTGPYEQYF
TRBV24-1,many,TRBJ2-1,CATSDGRPTYNEQFF
TRBV7-2,many,TRBJ2-3,CASSLFPSGADTQYF
TRBV29-1,many,TRBJ2-5,CSVAPRRGLQETQYF
TRBV7-2,few,TRBJ2-1,CASSQTGGLGNEQFF
TRBV20-1,few,TRBJ1-2,CSARRDRGSGYTF
TRBV20-1,many,TRBJ1-2,CSAREIGQGYGYTF
TRBV12-3/TRBV12-4,many,TRBJ1-1,CASSLMGGTEAFF
TRBV12-3/TRBV12-4,many,TRBJ2-1,CASRRGVPSYNEQFF
TRBV28,many,TRBJ2-1,CASSPLAASYNEQFF
TRBV5-4,many,TRBJ2-1,CASSLPGLAYNEQFF
TRBV25-1,many,TRBJ2-7,CASSGTTYEQYF
TRBV19,-,TRBJ1-4,CASSPWGTGDNEKLFF
TRBV29-1,many,TRBJ2-7,CSVGSGLRVYEQYF
TRBV12-3/TRBV12-4,-,TRBJ1-3,CASSLMGQGAGNTIYF
TRBV12-3/TRBV12-4,many,TRBJ2-7,CASRGDLSSYEQYF
TRBV7-9,many,TRBJ1-2,CASSSNRGRNYGYTF